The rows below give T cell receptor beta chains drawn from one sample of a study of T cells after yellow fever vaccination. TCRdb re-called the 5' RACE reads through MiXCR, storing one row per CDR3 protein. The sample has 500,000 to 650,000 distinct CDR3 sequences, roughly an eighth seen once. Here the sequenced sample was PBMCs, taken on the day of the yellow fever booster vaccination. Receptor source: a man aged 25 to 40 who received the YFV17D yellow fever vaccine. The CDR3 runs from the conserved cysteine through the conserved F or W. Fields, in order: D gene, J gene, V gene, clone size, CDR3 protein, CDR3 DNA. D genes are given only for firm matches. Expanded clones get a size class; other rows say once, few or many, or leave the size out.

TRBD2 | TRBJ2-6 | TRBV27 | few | CASSKTSGSSGANVLTF | TGTGCCAGCAGTAAGACTAGCGGGAGCTCTGGGGCCAACGTCCTGACTTTC
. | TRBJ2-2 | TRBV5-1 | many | CASSLDLNTGELFF | TGCGCCAGCAGCTTGGATTTGAACACCGGGGAGCTGTTTTTT
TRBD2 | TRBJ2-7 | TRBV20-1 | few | CSAEAGGYEQYF | TGCAGTGCAGAAGCGGGGGGCTACGAGCAGTACTTC
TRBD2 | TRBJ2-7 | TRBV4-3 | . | CASRPQTSGYYEQYF | TGCGCCAGCAGGCCTCAGACTAGCGGATACTACGAGCAGTACTTC
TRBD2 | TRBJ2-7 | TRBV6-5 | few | CASSYSAGASYEQYF | TGTGCCAGCAGTTACTCGGCGGGAGCCTCCTACGAGCAGTACTTC
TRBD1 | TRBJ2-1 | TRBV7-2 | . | CASTQGAPYNEQFF | TGTGCCAGCACACAGGGGGCCCCCTACAATGAGCAGTTCTTC
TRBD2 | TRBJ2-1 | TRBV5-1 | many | CASSLGSSGSYNEQFF | TGCGCCAGCAGCTTGGGGTCTAGCGGGAGTTACAATGAGCAGTTCTTC
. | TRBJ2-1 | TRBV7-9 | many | CASSYYEGTGSDF | TGTGCCAGCAGCTACTACGAGGGGACGGGATCCGATTTC
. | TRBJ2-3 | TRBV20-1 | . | CSARDQERGGSTDTQYF | TGCAGTGCTAGAGATCAGGAAAGGGGCGGGAGCACAGATACGCAGTATTTT
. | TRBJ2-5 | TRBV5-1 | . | CASSFGQGEGETQYF | TGCGCCAGCAGCTTTGGGCAGGGAGAAGGAGAGACCCAGTACTTC
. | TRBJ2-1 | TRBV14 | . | CASSQVGGPVEQFF | TGTGCCAGCAGCCAAGTCGGGGGCCCCGTGGAGCAGTTCTTC
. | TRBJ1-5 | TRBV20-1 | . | CSATPAGSQPQHF | TGCAGTGCTACCCCTGCAGGGAGCCAGCCCCAGCATTTT